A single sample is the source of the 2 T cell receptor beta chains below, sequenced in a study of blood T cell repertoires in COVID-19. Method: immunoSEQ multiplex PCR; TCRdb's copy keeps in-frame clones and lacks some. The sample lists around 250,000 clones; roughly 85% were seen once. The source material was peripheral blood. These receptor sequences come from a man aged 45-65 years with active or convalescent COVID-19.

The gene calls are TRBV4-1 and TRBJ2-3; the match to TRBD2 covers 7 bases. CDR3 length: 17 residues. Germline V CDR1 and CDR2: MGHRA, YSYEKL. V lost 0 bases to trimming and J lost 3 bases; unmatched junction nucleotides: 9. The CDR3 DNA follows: TGCGCCAGCAGCCAAGATCGCAGCGGCGGGGGTACAGATACGCAGTATTTT. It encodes CASSQDRSGGGTDTQYF.

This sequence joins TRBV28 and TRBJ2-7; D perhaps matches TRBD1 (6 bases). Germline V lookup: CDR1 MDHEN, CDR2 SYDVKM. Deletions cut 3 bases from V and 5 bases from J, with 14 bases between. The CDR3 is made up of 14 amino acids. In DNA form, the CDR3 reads TGTGCCAGCAGTTTTAAAGGGACAAGGGACGAGCAGTACTTC. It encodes CASSFKGTRDEQYF.